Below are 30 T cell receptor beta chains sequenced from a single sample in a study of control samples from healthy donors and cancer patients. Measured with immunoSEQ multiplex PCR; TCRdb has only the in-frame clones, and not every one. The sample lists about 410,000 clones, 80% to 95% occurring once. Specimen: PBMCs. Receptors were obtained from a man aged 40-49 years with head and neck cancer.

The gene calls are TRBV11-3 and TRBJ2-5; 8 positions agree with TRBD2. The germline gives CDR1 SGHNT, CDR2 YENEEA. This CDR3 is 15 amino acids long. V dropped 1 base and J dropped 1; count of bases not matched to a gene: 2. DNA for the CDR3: TGTGCCAGCAGCTTAGGCGGGGGGTTCCAAGAGACCCAGTACTTC. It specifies CASSLGGGFQETQYF.

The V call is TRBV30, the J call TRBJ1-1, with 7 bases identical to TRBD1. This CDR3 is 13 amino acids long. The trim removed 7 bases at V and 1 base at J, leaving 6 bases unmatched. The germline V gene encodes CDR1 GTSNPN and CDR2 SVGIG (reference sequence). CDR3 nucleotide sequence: TGTGCCTCGCGTAGGGGGCCGAACACTGAAGCTTTCTTT. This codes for CASRRGPNTEAFF.

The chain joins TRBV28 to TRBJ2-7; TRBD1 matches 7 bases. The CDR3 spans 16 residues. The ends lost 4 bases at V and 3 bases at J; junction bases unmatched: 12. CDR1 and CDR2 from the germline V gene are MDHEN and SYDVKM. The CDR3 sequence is CASSSRKDRALYEQYF. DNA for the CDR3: TGTGCCAGCAGTTCCAGGAAAGACAGGGCTCTCTACGAGCAGTACTTC.

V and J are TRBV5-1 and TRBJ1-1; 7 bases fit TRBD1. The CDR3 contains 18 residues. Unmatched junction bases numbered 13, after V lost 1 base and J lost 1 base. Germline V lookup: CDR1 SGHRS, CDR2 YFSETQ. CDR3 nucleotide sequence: TGCGCCAGCAGCTTGAGTCTTGGAACGGGACAGAGGAACACTGAAGCTTTCTTT. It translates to CASSLSLGTGQRNTEAFF.

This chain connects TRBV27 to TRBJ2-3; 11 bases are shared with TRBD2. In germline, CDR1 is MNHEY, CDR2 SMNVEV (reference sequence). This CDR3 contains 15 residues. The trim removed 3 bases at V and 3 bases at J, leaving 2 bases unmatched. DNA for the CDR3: TGTGCCAGCAGTTTTAGCGGGGGGGCGACAGATACGCAGTATTTT. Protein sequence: CASSFSGGATDTQYF.

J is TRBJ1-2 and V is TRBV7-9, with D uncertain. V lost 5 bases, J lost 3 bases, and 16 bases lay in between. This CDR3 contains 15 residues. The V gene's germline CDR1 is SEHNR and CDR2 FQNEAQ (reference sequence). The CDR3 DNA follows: TGTGCCAGCAGCCCCGGCGGGAATGCAGACTATGGCTACACCTTC. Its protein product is CASSPGGNADYGYTF.

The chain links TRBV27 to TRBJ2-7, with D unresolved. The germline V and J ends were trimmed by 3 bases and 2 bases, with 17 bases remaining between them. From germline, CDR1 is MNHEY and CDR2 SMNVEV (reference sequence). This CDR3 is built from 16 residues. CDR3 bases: TGTGCCAGCAGTTTTACCCCCGGGCAGCGAACCTACGAGCAGTACTTC. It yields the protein CASSFTPGQRTYEQYF.

CDR3 sequence: CASSPGPGGNQPQHF. Written as DNA, the CDR3 is TGCGCCAGCAGCCCCGGGCCGGGGGGGAATCAGCCCCAGCATTTT. The chain joins TRBV4-1 to TRBJ1-5; D is possibly TRBD1 (5 bases). In germline, CDR1 is MGHRA, CDR2 YSYEKL. This CDR3 region has 15 residues. The V and J ends lost 4 bases and 4 bases respectively, with 14 bases between them.

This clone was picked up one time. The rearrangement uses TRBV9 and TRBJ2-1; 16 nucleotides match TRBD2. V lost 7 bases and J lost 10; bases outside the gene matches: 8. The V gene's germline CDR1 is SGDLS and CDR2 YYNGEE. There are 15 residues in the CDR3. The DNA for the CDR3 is TGTGCCAGCTCTTCGGAGGGACTAGCGGGAGGGGAGCAGTTCTTC. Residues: CASSSEGLAGGEQFF.

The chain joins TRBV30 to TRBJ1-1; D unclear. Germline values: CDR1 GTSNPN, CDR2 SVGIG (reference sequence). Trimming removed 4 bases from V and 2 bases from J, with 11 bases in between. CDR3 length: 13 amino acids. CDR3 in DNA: TGTGCCTGGAATAGACAACTAAACACTGAAGCTTTCTTT. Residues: CAWNRQLNTEAFF.

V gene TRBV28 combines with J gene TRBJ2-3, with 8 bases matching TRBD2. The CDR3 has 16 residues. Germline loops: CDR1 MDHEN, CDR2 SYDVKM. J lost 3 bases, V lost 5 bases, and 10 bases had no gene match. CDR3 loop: CASSTTPGLVTDTQYF. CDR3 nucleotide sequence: TGTGCCAGCAGTACGACACCGGGACTAGTAACAGATACGCAGTATTTT.

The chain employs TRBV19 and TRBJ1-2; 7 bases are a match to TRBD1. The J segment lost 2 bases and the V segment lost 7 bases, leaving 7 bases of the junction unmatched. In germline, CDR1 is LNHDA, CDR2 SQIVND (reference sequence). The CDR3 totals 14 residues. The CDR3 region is CASKAGQKNYGYTF. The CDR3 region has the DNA TGTGCCAGTAAAGCGGGACAGAAGAACTATGGCTACACCTTC.

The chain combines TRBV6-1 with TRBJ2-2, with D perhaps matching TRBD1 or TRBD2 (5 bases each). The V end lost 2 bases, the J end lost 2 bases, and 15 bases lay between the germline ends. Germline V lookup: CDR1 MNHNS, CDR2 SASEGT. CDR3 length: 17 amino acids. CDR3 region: CASSERTGTVNTGELFF. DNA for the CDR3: TGTGCCAGCAGTGAAAGAACCGGGACGGTTAACACCGGGGAGCTGTTTTTT.

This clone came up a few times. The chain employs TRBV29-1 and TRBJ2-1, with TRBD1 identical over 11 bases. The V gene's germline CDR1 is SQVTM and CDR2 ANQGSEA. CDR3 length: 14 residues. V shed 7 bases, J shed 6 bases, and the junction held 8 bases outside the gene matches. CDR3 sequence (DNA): TGCAGCGCAAGGACAGGGGGCGCTGGCAATGAGCAGTTCTTC. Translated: CSARTGGAGNEQFF.

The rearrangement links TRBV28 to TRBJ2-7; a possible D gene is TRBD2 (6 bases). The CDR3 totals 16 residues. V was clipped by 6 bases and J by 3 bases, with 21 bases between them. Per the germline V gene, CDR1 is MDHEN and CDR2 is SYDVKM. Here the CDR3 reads CASSSPSGAGLYEQYF. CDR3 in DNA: TGTGCCAGCAGCTCGCCCTCTGGGGCGGGACTCTACGAGCAGTACTTC.

The CDR3 DNA follows: TGTGCCAGCAGCCGACTCGCAAATCTAGCGGGAGGAGTTGACGAGCAGTACTTC. Translating gives CASSRLANLAGGVDEQYF. The rearrangement uses TRBV3-1 (or the pseudogene TRBV3-2) and TRBJ2-7; 11 bases align to TRBD2. Germline trimming cut 4 bases from V and 5 bases from J; bases unmatched to any gene: 16. Germline V gives CDR1 LGHDT, CDR2 YNNKEL (reference sequence). This CDR3 comprises 18 residues.

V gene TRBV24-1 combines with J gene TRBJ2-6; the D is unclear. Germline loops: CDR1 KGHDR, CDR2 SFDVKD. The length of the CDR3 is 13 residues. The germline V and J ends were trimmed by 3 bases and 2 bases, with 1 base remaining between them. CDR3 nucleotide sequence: TGTGCCACCAGTGATCCTGGGGCCAACGTCCTGACTTTC. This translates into CATSDPGANVLTF.

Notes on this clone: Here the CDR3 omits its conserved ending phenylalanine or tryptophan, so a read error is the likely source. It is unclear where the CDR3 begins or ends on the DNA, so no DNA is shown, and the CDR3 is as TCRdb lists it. This CDR3 is CASSSGTLSPSLP. The chain combines TRBV28 with TRBJ2-7. The CDR3 is 13 amino acids in total, end residues counted. Germline lookup yields CDR1 MDHEN and CDR2 SYDVKM.

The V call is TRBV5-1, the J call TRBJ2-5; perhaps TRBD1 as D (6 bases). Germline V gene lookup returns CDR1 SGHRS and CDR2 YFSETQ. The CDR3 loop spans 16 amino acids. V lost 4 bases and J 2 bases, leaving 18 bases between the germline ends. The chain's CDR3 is CASSVFGTLVQETQYF. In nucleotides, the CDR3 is TGCGCCAGCAGCGTCTTCGGGACACTTGTACAAGAGACCCAGTACTTC.

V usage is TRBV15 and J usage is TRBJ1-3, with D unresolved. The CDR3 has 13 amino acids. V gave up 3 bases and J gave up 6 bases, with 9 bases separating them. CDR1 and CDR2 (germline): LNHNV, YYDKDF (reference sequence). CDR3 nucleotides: TGTGCCACCAGCAGCCGGACCGTAAACACCATATATTTT. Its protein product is CATSSRTVNTIYF. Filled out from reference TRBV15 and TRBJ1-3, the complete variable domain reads DAMVIQNPRYQVTQFGKPVTLSCSQTLNHNVMYWYQQKSSQAPKLLFHYYDKDFNNEADTPDNFQSRRPNTSFCFLDIRSPGLGDTAMYLCATSSRTVNTIYFGEGSWLTVV.

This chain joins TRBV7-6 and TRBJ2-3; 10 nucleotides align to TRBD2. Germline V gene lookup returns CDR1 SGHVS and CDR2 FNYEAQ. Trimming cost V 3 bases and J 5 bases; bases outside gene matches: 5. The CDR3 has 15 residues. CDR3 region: CASSFVAGGEDTQYF. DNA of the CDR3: TGTGCCAGCAGCTTTGTAGCGGGAGGTGAAGATACGCAGTATTTT.

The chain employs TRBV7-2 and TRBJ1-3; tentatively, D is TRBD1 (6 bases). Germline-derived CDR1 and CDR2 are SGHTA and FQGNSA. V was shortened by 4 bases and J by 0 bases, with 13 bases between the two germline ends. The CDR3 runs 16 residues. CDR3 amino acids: CASSSGQSDSGNTIYF. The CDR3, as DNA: TGTGCCAGCAGCTCAGGACAGTCTGACTCTGGAAACACCATATATTTT.

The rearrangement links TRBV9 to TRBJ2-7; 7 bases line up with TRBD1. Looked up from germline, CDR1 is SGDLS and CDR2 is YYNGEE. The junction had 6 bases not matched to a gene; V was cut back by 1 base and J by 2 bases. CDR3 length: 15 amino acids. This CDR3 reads CASSVNGDRAYEQYF. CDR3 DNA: TGTGCCAGCAGCGTAAACGGAGACAGGGCCTACGAGCAGTACTTC. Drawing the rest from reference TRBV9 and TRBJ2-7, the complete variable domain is DSGVTQTPKHLITATGQRVTLRCSPRSGDLSVYWYQQSLDQGLQFLIQYYNGEERAKGNILERFSAQQFPDLHSELNLSSLELGDSALYFCASSVNGDRAYEQYFGPGTRLTVT.

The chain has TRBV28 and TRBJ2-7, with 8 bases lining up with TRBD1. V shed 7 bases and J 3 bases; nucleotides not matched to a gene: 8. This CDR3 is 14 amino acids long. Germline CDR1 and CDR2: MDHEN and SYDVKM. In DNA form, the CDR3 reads TGTGCCAGCATCTCCAGGGGGCTTCGCTACGAGCAGTACTTC. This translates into CASISRGLRYEQYF.

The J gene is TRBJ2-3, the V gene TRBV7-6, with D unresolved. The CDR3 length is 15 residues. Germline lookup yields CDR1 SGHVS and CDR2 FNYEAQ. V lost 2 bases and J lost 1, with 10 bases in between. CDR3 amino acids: CASSLRAAGTDTQYF. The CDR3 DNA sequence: TGTGCCAGCAGCTTACGCGCGGCGGGCACAGATACGCAGTATTTT.

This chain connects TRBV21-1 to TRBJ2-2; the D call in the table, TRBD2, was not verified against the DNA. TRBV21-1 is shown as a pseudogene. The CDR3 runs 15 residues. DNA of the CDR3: TGTGCCAGCAGCATAAAGGGCCTAGCGACCGGGGAGCTGTTTTTT. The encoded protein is CASSIKGLATGELFF.

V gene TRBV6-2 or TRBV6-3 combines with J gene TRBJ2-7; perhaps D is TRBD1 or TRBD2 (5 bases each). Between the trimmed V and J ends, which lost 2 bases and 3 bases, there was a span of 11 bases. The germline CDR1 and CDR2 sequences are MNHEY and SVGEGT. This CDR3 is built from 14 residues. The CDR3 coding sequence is TGTGCCAGCAGTTACCGGGACGGACTCTACGAGCAGTACTTC. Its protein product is CASSYRDGLYEQYF.

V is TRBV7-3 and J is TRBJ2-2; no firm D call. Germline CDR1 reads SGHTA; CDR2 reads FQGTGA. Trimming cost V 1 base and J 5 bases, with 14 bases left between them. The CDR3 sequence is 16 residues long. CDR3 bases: TGTGCCAGCAGCTTAATGGGCTCGACCGGTACCGGGGAGCTGTTTTTT. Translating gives CASSLMGSTGTGELFF.

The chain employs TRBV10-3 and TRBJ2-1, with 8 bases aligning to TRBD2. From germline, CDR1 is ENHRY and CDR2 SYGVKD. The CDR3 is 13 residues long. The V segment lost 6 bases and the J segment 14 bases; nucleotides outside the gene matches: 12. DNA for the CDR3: TGTGCCATCAGAATGGAGCCAAGCGGGAGTGAGTTCTTC. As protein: CAIRMEPSGSEFF.

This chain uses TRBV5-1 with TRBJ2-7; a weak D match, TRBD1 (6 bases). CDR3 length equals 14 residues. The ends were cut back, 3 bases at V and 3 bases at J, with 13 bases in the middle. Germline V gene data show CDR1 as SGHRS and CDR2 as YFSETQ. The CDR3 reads CASSWTVDRYEQYF. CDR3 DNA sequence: TGCGCCAGCAGCTGGACAGTGGACCGCTACGAGCAGTACTTC.